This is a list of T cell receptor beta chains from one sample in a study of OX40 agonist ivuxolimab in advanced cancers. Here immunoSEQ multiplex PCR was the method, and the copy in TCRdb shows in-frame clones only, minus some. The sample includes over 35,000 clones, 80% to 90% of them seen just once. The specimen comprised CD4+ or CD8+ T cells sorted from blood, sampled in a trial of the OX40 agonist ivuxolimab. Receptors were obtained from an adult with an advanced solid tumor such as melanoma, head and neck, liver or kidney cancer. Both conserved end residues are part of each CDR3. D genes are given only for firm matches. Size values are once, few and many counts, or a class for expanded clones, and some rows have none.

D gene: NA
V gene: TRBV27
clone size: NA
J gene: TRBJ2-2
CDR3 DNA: TGTGCCAGCAGTCGGAACCTAGGTCGGGAGCTGTTTTTT
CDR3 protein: CASSRNLGRELFF

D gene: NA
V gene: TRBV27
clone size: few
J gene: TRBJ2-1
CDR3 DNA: TGTGCCAGCAGTTTATCATCGCTTGGTGGCAATGAGCAGTTCTTC
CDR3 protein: CASSLSSLGGNEQFF

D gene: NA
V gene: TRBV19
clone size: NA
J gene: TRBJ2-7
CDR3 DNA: TGTGCCAGTAGTATTGGCAGGGGAACCTACGAGCAGTACTTC
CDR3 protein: CASSIGRGTYEQYF

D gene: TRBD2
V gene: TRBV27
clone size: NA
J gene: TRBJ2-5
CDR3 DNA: TGTGCCAGCAGACTGACTAGCGGGGGGCGGGGGACCCAGTACTTC
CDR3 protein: CASRLTSGGRGTQYF

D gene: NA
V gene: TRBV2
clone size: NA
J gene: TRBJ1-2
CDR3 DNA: TGTGCCAGCCATGGGATTGGTGGCTATGGCTACACCTTC
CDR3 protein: CASHGIGGYGYTF

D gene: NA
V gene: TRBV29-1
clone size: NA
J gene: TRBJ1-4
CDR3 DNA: TGCAGCGTTGGGCAGGTTAATGAAAAACTGTTTTTT
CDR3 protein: CSVGQVNEKLFF

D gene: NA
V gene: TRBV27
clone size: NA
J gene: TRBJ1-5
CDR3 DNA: TGTGCCAGCAGTCAGGGGAGTCAGCCCCAGCATTTT
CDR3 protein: CASSQGSQPQHF

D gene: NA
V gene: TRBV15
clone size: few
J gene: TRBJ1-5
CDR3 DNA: TGTGCCACCAGCCGACAGATGCCGGATCAGCCCCAGCATTTT
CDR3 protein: CATSRQMPDQPQHF

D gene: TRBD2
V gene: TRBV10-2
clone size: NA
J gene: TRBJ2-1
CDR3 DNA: TGCGCCAGCAGTGGCCGTACTAGCGGGGGGGCCTATGAGCAGTTCTTC
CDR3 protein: CASSGRTSGGAYEQFF

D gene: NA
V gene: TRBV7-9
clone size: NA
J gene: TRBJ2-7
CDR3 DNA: TGTGCCAGCAGCTTAGCGCAGGGAGGTCCAGTAGACGAGCAGTACTTC
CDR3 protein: CASSLAQGGPVDEQYF

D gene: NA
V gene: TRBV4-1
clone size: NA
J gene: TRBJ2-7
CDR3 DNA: TGCGCCAGCAGCCAAGTGCCGGGTACCTACGAGCAGTACTTC
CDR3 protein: CASSQVPGTYEQYF

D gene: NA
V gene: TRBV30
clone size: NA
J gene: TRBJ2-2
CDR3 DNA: TGTGCCTGGAGTGTGTTGAACTTGAACACCGGGGAGCTGTTTTTT
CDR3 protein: CAWSVLNLNTGELFF

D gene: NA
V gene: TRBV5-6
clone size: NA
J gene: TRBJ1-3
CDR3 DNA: TGTGCCAGCAGCTTGGAGGGGGGAAACACCATATATTTT
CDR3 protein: CASSLEGGNTIYF

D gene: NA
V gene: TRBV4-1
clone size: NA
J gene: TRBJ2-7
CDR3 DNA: TGCGCCAGCAGCCAAGATTCCGGGTCCTACGAGCAGTACTTC
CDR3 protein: CASSQDSGSYEQYF

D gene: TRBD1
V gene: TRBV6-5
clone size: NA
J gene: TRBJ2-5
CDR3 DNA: TGTGCCAGCAGGGACAGGGTTGAAGAGACCCAGTACTTC
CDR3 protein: CASRDRVEETQYF

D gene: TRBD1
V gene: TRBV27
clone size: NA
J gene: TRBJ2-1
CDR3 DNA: TGTGCCAGCAGCCCGGGACAGTCCTACAATGAGCAGTTCTTC
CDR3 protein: CASSPGQSYNEQFF

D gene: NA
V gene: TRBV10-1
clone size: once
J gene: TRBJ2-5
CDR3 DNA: TGCGCCAGCAGTCCGGGACTCCAAGGGGAGACCCAGTACTTC
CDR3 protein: CASSPGLQGETQYF

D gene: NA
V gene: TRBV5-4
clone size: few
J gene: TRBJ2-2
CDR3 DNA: TGTGCCAGCAGCCCCTTAGGAAACACCGGGGAGCTGTTTTTT
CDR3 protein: CASSPLGNTGELFF

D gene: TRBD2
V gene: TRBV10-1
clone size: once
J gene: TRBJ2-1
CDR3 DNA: TGCGCCAGCACCGAGAGCGGGGACAATGAGCAGTTCTTC
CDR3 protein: CASTESGDNEQFF

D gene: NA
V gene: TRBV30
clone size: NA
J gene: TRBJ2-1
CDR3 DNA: TGTGCCTGGAGTGTTAGAGGCGAGGGCTACAATGAGCAGTTCTTC
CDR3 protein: CAWSVRGEGYNEQFF

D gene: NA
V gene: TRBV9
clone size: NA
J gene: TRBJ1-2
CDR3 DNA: TGTGCCACTTCAGGGATGGGTGGCTACACCTTC
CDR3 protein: CATSGMGGYTF

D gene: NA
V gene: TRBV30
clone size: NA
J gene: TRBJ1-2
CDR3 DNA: TGTGCCTGGAGTGGGGGGTCGGACTATGGCTACACCTTC
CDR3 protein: CAWSGGSDYGYTF

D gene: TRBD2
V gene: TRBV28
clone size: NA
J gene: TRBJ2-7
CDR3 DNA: TGTGCCAGCAGTTCCCCTACGGGGGGGCAGGTCGAGCAGTACTTC
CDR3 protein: CASSSPTGGQVEQYF

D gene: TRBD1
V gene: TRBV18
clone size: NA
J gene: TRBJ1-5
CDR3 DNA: TGTGCCAGCTCACGGGACAGAGGACAGCCCCAGCATTTT
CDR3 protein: CASSRDRGQPQHF

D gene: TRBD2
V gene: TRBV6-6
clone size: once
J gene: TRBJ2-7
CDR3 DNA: TGTGCCAGCAGTTCTGGCCTGACTAGCGGGGCCTACGAGCAGTACTTC
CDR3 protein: CASSSGLTSGAYEQYF

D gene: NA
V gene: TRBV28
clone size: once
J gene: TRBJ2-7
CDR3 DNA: TGTGCCAGCAGTTCTACCTACGAGCAGTACTTC
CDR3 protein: CASSSTYEQYF

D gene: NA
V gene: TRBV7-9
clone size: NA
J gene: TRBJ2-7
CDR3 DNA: TGTGCCAGCAGCCAACTCAGCTCTAACTACGAGCAGTACTTC
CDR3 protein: CASSQLSSNYEQYF

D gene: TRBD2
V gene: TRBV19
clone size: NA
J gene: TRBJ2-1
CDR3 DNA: TGTGCCAGTACTGGCGGGGGAGACTACAATGAGCAGTTCTTC
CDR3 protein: CASTGGGDYNEQFF

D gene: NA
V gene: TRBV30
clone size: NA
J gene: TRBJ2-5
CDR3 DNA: TGTGCCTTCGACAACCTAGGGGAGACCCAGTACTTC
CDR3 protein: CAFDNLGETQYF

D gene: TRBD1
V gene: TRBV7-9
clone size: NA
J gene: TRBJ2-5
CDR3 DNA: TGTGCCAGCAGCTTACCTGCAGGGGGCGGAGACGGTAGGGAGACCCAGTACTTC
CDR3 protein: CASSLPAGGGDGRETQYF

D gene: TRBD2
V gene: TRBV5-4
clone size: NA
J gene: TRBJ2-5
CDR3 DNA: TGTGCCAGCACCTTGGGAGCGGGGGGAGGGGAGACCCAGTACTTC
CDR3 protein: CASTLGAGGGETQYF

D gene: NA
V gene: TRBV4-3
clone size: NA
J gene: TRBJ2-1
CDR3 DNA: TGCGCCAGCAGCCAAGTGGCCGGGGCCAATGAGCAGTTCTTC
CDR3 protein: CASSQVAGANEQFF

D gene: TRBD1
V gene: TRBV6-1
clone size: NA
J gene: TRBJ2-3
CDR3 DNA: TGTGCCAGCAGGACAGGGGCCTACACAGATACGCAGTATTTT
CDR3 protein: CASRTGAYTDTQYF

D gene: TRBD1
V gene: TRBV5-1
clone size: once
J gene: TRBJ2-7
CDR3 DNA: TGCGCCAGCAGCGCCTACGACAGGGCCTACGAGCAGTACTTC
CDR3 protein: CASSAYDRAYEQYF

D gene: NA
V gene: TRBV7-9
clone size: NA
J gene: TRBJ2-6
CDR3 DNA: TGTGCCTTTTGGGACTCTGGGGCCAACGTCCTGACTTTC
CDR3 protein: CAFWDSGANVLTF

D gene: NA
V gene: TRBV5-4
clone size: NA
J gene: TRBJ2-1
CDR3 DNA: TGTGCCAGCAGCTTTTGGCAGGGGGGCGGCAATGAGCAGTTCTTC
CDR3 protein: CASSFWQGGGNEQFF

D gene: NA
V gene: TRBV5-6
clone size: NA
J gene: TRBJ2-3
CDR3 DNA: TGTGCCAGCAGCTTGGGAATCACAGATACGCAGTATTTT
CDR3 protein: CASSLGITDTQYF

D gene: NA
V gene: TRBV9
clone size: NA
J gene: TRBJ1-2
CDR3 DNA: TGTGCCAGCAGCGAGGGTGGTAGGGGCTACACCTTC
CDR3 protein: CASSEGGRGYTF

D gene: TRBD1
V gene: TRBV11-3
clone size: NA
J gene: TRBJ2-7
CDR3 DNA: TGTGCCAGCAGCTTAGCCCCGACAGGGCTCCACGAGCAGTACTTC
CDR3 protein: CASSLAPTGLHEQYF

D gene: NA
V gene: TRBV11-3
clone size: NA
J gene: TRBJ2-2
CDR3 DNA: TGTGCCAGCAGCTTGACCGGGGAGCTGTTTTTT
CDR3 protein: CASSLTGELFF

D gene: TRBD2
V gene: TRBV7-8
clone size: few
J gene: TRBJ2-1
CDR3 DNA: TGTGCCAGCAGCCCCCTGGGTAGCGGGGGAGTAGATGAGCAGTTCTTC
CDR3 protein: CASSPLGSGGVDEQFF

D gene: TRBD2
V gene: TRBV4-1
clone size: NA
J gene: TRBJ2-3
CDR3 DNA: TGCGCCAGCAGCCAGTCGACGCCGGGACTAGCGGGGCCTAGCACAGATACGCAGTATTTT
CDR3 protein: CASSQSTPGLAGPSTDTQYF

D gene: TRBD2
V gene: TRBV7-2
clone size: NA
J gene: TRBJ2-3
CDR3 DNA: TGTGCCAGCAGCTTTTACGGGGGGTCTAGAGATACGCAGTATTTT
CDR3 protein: CASSFYGGSRDTQYF

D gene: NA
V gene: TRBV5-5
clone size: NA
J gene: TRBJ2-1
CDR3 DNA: TGTGCCAGCAGCTTGGTGGCGGATTACAATGAGCAGTTCTTC
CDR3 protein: CASSLVADYNEQFF

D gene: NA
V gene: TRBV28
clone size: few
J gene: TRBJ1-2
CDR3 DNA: TGTGCCAGCGCAGGGGTTGACTATGGCTACACCTTC
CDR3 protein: CASAGVDYGYTF

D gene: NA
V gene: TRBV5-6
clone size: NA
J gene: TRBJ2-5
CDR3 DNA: TGTGCCAGCAGCTTCCTAGCGGAGACCCAGTACTTC
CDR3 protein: CASSFLAETQYF

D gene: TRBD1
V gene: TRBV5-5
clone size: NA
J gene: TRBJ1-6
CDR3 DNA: TGTGCCAGCAGCTTCTCTGACAGGGATTGGAATTCACCCCTCCACTTT
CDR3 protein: CASSFSDRDWNSPLHF

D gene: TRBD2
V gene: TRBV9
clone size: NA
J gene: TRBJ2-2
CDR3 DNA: TGTGCCAGCAGCGGAACTAGCGGGGGGGCTCCCACCGGGGAGCTGTTTTTT
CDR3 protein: CASSGTSGGAPTGELFF

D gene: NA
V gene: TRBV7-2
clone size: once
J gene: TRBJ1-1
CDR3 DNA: TGTGCCAGCAGCCTGGGGACGAACACTGAAGCTTTCTTT
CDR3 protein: CASSLGTNTEAFF

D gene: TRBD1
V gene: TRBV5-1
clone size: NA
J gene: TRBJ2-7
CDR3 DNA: TGCGCCAGCAGCCCTGGACAGGGAATCGGCGAGCAGTACTTC
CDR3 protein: CASSPGQGIGEQYF

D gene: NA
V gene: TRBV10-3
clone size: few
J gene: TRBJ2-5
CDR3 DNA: TGTGCCATCAGTGAATACCGGGACCCCAAAGGGACCCAGTACTTC
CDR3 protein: CAISEYRDPKGTQYF